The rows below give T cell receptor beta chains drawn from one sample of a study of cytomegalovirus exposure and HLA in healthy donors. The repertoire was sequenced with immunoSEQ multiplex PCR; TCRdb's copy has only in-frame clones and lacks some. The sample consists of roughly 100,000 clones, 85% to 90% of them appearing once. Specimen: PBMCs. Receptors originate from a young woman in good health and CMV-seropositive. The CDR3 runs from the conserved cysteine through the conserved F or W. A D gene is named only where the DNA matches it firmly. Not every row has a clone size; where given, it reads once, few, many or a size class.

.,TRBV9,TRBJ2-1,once,CASSVDRYNEQFF,TGTGCCAGCAGCGTCGACAGGTACAATGAGCAGTTCTTC
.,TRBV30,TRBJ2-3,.,CAWNPGISTDTQYF,TGTGCCTGGAATCCGGGTATTAGCACAGATACGCAGTATTTT
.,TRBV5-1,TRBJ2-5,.,CASSNWGVGSQETQYF,TGCGCCAGCAGTAATTGGGGGGTAGGATCCCAAGAGACCCAGTACTTC
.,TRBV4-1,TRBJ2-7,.,CASSQDPGGVYEQYF,TGCGCCAGCAGCCAAGATCCAGGAGGGGTCTACGAGCAGTACTTC
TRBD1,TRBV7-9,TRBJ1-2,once,CASSLGRGQGYTF,TGTGCCAGCAGCTTAGGCAGGGGGCAGGGCTACACCTTC
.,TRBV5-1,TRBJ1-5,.,CASSPGTQGDQPQHF,TGCGCCAGCAGCCCCGGGACACAGGGCGATCAGCCCCAGCATTTT
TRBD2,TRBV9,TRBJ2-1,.,CASSVWREPYYNEQFF,TGTGCCAGCAGCGTATGGCGGGAGCCCTACTACAATGAGCAGTTCTTC
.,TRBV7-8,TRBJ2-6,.,CASSPPGLSSGANVLTF,TGTGCCAGCAGCCCTCCGGGACTTAGCTCTGGGGCCAACGTCCTGACTTTC
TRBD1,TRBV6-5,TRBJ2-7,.,CASGDRNSYEQYF,TGTGCCAGCGGGGACAGGAACTCCTACGAGCAGTACTTC
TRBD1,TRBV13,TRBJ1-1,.,CASSSPGQGGYTEAFF,TGTGCCAGCAGCTCACCTGGACAGGGCGGGTACACTGAAGCTTTCTTT
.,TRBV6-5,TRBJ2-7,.,CASRPGQSYEQYF,TGTGCCAGCAGGCCAGGACAGTCATACGAGCAGTACTTC
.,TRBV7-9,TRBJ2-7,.,CASSLVTGRSSYEQYF,TGTGCCAGCAGCTTAGTCACAGGAAGGAGCTCCTACGAGCAGTACTTC
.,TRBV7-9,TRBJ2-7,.,CASSYGGRYEQYF,TGTGCCAGCAGCTACGGGGGAAGGTACGAGCAGTACTTC
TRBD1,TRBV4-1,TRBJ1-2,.,CASSQAGGNNYGYTF,TGCGCCAGCAGCCAAGCAGGGGGCAACAACTATGGCTACACCTTC
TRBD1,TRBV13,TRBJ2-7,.,CASSSGTELYEQYF,TGTGCCAGCAGCTCCGGGACAGAACTGTACGAGCAGTACTTC
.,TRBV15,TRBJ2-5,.,CATSYYGAETQYF,TGTGCCACCAGCTACTATGGGGCGGAGACCCAGTACTTC
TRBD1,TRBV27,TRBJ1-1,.,CASSLGTGRTEAFF,TGTGCCAGCAGTTTAGGGACAGGGCGCACTGAAGCTTTCTTT
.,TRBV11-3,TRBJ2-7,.,CASGSTFSAYEQYF,TGTGCCAGCGGGAGTACTTTTTCCGCCTACGAGCAGTACTTC
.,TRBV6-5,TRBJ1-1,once,CASSYTIDREAFF,TGTGCCAGCAGTTACACAATTGACAGGGAAGCTTTCTTT
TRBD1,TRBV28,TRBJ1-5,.,CASLGQGEQPQHF,TGTGCCAGCCTTGGACAGGGTGAACAGCCCCAGCATTTT
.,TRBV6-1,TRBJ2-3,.,CASSGILLVPRSTDTQYF,TGTGCCAGCAGTGGTATCTTACTAGTTCCCCGGTCCACAGATACGCAGTATTTT
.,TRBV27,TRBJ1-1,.,CASSPDRMNTEAFF,TGTGCCAGCAGTCCGGACAGAATGAACACTGAAGCTTTCTTT
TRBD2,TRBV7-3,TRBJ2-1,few,CASSETSGMRNEQFF,TGTGCCAGCAGCGAGACTAGCGGGATGAGGAATGAGCAGTTCTTC
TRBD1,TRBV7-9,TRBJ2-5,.,CASTADRGLETQYF,TGTGCCAGCACCGCGGACAGGGGGCTAGAGACCCAGTACTTC
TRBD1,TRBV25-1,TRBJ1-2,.,CASSKMGQGRDYGYTF,TGTGCCAGCAGTAAAATGGGACAGGGCAGGGACTATGGCTACACCTTC
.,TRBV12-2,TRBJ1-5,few,CASRPRDRVFNQPQHF,TGTGCAAGTCGCCCCCGGGACAGGGTCTTTAATCAGCCCCAGCATTTT
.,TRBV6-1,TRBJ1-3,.,CASDFQSSGNTIYF,TGTGCCAGCGACTTCCAGAGCTCTGGAAACACCATATATTTT
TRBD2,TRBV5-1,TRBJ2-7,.,CASSSLQGSGGAWEQYF,TGCGCCAGCAGCTCCCTTCAGGGTAGCGGGGGGGCCTGGGAGCAGTACTTC
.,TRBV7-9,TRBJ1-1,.,CASSQPVGDTEAFF,TGTGCCAGCAGCCAACCGGTGGGAGACACTGAAGCTTTCTTT
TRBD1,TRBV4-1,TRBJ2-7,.,CASSHPGQGDYEQYF,TGCGCCAGCAGCCACCCAGGACAGGGGGACTACGAGCAGTACTTC
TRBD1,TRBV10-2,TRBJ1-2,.,CASSDGTVHYGYTF,TGCGCCAGCAGTGATGGGACAGTGCACTATGGCTACACCTTC
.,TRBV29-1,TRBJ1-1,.,CSVGGTEAFF,TGCAGCGTAGGGGGCACTGAAGCTTTCTTT
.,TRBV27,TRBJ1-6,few,CASSRGDAGYSPLHF,TGTGCCAGCAGCCGAGGTGATGCGGGTTATTCACCCCTCCACTTT
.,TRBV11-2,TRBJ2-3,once,CATYTDTQYF,TGTGCCACCTACACAGATACGCAGTATTTT
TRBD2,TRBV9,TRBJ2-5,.,CASSVATTSGETQYF,TGTGCCAGCAGCGTAGCTACGACTAGCGGTGAGACCCAGTACTTC
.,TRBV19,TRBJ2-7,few,CASSSGGSYEQYF,TGTGCCAGTAGTAGCGGCGGATCCTACGAGCAGTACTTC
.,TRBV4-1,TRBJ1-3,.,CASSHPYRNSGNTIYF,TGCGCCAGCAGCCACCCGTACAGGAACTCTGGAAACACCATATATTTT
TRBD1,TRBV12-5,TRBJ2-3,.,CASGSYRDRSTNTQYF,TGTGCTAGTGGTTCGTACCGGGACAGGTCAACGAATACGCAGTATTTT
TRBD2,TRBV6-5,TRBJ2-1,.,CASSSPRLAGDNEQFF,TGTGCCAGCAGTTCTCCCAGACTAGCGGGGGACAATGAGCAGTTCTTC
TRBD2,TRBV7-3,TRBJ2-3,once,CASSLLAGSTDTQYF,TGTGCCAGCAGCTTACTAGCGGGGTCCACAGATACGCAGTATTTT
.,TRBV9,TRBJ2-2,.,CASSVGTFLTGELFF,TGTGCCAGCAGCGTAGGGACATTTCTCACCGGGGAGCTGTTTTTT
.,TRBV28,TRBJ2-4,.,CASRPFGVGLAKNIQYF,TGTGCCAGCAGACCTTTCGGGGTGGGCTTGGCCAAAAACATTCAGTACTTC
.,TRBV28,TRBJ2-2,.,CATTEGSLTGELFF,TGTGCCACCACAGAAGGGAGTTTGACCGGGGAGCTGTTTTTT
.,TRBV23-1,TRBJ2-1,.,CASSQSEAGPYNEQFF,TGCGCCAGCAGTCAATCCGAGGCAGGGCCCTACAATGAGCAGTTCTTC
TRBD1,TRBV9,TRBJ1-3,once,CASSGGGRGNTIYF,TGTGCCAGCAGCGGAGGGGGCCGCGGAAACACCATATATTTT
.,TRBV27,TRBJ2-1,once,CASSFWQRNEQFF,TGTGCCAGCAGTTTTTGGCAGAGGAATGAGCAGTTCTTC
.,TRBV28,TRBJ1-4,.,CASSVQGLGVYEKLFF,TGTGCCAGCAGTGTACAGGGATTGGGGGTATATGAAAAACTGTTTTTT
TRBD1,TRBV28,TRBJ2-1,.,CASTHLGRGQGTYNEQFF,TGTGCCAGCACCCACCTCGGACGGGGACAGGGGACCTACAATGAGCAGTTCTTC
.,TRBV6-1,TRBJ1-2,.,CASSRQLANYGYTF,TGTGCCAGCAGTCGACAGTTAGCTAACTATGGCTACACCTTC
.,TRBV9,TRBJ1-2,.,CASSVAGKDGYTF,TGTGCCAGCAGCGTAGCAGGCAAGGATGGCTACACCTTC
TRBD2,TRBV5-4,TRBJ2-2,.,CASSFGLAGGARELFF,TGTGCCAGCAGCTTCGGACTAGCGGGAGGGGCTAGGGAGCTGTTTTTT
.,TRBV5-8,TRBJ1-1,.,CASTQQVLNTEAFF,TGTGCCAGCACCCAACAGGTTCTGAACACTGAAGCTTTCTTT
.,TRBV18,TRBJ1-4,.,CASSPVGAPNEKLFF,TGTGCCAGCTCACCAGTAGGGGCACCTAATGAAAAACTGTTTTTT
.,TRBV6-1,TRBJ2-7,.,CASSPQDSYEQYF,TGTGCCAGCAGTCCTCAGGACTCCTACGAGCAGTACTTC
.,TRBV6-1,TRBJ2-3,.,CASSGRLHTDTQYF,TGTGCCAGCAGTGGCAGGCTGCACACAGATACGCAGTATTTT
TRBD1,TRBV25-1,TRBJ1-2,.,CASSSALTGFYGYTF,TGTGCCAGCAGCTCGGCCCTGACAGGGTTCTATGGCTACACCTTC
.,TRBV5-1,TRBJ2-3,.,CASSPGTAESTDTQYF,TGCGCCAGCAGCCCTGGAACGGCGGAGAGCACAGATACGCAGTATTTT
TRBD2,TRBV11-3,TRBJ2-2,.,CASSLGLAGTGELFF,TGTGCCAGCAGCCTCGGACTAGCAGGGACCGGGGAGCTGTTTTTT
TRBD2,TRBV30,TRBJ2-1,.,CAWSPLAGVFNEQFF,TGTGCCTGGAGTCCCCTAGCGGGAGTATTCAATGAGCAGTTCTTC
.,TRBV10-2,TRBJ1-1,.,CASSYSGTEAFF,TGCGCCAGCAGTTACAGCGGGACTGAAGCTTTCTTT